This entry features one T cell receptor (beta chain) sequence. Antigen unknown. Each subset's genomic DNA was shared equally among a number of immunoSEQ plates. In the authors' methods: ImmunoSEQ sequences covered only the junction and lacked quality scores; filtering therefore differed. This table comes from immunoSEQ multiplex PCR, and its TCRdb copy is limited to in-frame clones, with some not included. From that table come the V and J calls and clone size; the DNA was used to work out D and trimming. Of some 2,000,000 clones listed, under 97% are singletons. This sample stems from a study of shared clonotypes between healthy human individuals. Study-wide findings and caveats: Naive subsets tended to show greater estimated richness than memory subsets.

V lost 7 bases and J 9 bases, leaving 15 bases between the germline ends. The CDR3 sequence is 12 residues long. Per germline, CDR1 SNHLY and CDR2 FYNNEI. The rearrangement links TRBV2 to TRBJ2-5; D unclear. This clonotype originated in a man aged 18 to 30 in good health. The material sequenced was naive CD4+ T cells sorted from blood. Subset reported: CD45RA+ positively selected. This CDR3 is CASNLGKDAQYF. In nucleotides, the CDR3 is TGTGCCAGCAATTTAGGGAAGGACGCCCAGTACTTC.